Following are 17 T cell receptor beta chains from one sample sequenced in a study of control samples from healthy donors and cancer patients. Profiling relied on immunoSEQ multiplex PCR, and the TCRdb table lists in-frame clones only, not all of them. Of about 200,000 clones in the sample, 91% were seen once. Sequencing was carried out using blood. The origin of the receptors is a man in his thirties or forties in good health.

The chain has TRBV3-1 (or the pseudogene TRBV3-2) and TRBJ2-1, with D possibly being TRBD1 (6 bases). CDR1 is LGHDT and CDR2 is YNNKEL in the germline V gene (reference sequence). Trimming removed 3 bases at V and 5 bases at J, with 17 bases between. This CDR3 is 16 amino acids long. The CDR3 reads CASSQISGVLDNEQFF. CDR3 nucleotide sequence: TGTGCCAGCAGCCAGATCTCAGGGGTCCTAGACAATGAGCAGTTCTTC.

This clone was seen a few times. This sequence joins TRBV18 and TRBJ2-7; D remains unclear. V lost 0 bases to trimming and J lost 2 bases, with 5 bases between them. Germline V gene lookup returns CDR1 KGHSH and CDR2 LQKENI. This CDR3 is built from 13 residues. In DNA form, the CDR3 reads TGTGCCAGCTCACCACCTCATACCTACGAGCAGTACTTC. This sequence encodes CASSPPHTYEQYF.

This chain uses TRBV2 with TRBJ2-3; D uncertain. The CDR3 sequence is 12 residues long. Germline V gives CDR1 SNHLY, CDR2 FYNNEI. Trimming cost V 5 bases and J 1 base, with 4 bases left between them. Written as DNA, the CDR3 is TGTGCCAGCAGTTTGGGCACAGATACGCAGTATTTT. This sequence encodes CASSLGTDTQYF.

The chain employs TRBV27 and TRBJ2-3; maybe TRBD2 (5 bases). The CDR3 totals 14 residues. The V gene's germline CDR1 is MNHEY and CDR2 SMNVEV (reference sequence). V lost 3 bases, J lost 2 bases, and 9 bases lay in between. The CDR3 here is CASSFRDLTDTQYF. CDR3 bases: TGTGCCAGCAGTTTCCGGGATCTCACAGATACGCAGTATTTT.

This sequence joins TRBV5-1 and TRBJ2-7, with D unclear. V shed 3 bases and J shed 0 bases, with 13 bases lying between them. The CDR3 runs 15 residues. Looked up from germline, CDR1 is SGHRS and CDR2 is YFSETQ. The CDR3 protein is CASSSAPGTSYEQYF. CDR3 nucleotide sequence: TGCGCCAGCAGCTCAGCCCCCGGTACCTCCTACGAGCAGTACTTC.

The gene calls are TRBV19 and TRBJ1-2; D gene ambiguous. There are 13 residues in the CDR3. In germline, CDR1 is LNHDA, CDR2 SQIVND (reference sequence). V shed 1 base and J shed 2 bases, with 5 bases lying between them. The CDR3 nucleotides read TGTGCCAGTAGTATAGCGGAGAACTATGGCTACACCTTC. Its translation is CASSIAENYGYTF.

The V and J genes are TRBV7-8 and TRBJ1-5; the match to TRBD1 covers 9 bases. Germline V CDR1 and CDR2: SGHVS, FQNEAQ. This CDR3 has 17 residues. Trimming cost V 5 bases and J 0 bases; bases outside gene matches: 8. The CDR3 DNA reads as TGTGCCAGCAGCGAGAGTAGGGACAGGGTTAGCAATCAGCCCCAGCATTTT. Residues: CASSESRDRVSNQPQHF.

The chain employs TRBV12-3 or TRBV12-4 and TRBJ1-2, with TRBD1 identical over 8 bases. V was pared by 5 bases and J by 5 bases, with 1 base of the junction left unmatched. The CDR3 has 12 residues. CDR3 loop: CASSRTGYGYTF. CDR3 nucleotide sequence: TGTGCCAGCAGTCGGACAGGGTATGGCTACACCTTC.

CDR3 amino acids: CASSELGQGAGEQYF. In DNA, the CDR3 is TGTGCCAGCAGTGAGCTGGGACAGGGGGCAGGCGAGCAGTACTTC. This chain joins TRBV6-1 and TRBJ2-7, with 12 bases fitting TRBD1. The ends lost 3 bases at V and 6 bases at J; junction bases unmatched: 6. Germline V gene data show CDR1 as MNHNS and CDR2 as SASEGT. This CDR3 comprises 15 residues.

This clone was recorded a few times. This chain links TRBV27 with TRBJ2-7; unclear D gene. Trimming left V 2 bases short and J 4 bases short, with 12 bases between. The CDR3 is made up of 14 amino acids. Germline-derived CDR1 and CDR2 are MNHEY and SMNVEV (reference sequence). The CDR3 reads CASSLLGSEYEQYF. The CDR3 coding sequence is TGTGCCAGCAGTTTACTAGGGTCCGAGTACGAGCAGTACTTC.

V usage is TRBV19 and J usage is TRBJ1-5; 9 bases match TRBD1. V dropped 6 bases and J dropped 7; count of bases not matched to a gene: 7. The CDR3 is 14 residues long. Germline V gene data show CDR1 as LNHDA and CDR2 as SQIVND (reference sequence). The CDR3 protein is CASRTGTGSQPQHF. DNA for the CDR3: TGTGCCAGTAGGACCGGGACAGGGAGCCAGCCCCAGCATTTT.

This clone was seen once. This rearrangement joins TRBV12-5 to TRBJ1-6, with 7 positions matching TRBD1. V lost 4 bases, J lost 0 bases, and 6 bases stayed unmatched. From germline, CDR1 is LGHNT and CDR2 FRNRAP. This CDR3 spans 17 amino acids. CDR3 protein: CASGSGDSSSYNSPLHF. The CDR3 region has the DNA TGTGCTAGTGGTTCCGGGGACAGCAGCTCCTATAATTCACCCCTCCACTTT.

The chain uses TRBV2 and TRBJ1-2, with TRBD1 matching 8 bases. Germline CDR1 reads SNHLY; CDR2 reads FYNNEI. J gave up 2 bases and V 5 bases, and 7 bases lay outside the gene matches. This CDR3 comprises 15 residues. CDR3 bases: TGTGCCAGCAGTTCGACAGGGGAGCGAAACTATGGCTACACCTTC. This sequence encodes CASSSTGERNYGYTF.

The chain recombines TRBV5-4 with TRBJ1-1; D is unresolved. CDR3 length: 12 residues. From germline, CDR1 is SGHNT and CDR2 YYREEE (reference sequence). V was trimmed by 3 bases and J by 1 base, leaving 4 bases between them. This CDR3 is CASSYQNTEAFF. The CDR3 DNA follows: TGTGCCAGCAGCTACCAGAACACTGAAGCTTTCTTT.

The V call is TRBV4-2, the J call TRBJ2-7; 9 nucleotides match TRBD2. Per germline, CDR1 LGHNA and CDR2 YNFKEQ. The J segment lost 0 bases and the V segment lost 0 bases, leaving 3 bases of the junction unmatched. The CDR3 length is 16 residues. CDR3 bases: TGTGCCAGCAGCCAAGATCTAGCGGGGAACTCCTACGAGCAGTACTTC. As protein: CASSQDLAGNSYEQYF.

The CDR3 sequence: CASSEAAGNTIYF. CDR3 sequence (DNA): TGCGCCAGCAGTGAGGCTGCTGGAAACACCATATATTTT. The J gene is TRBJ1-3, the V gene TRBV10-1, with unresolved D. V lost 2 bases, J lost 2 bases, and 4 bases lay in between. This CDR3 contains 13 residues. The germline V gene encodes CDR1 WNHNN and CDR2 SYGVQD (reference sequence).

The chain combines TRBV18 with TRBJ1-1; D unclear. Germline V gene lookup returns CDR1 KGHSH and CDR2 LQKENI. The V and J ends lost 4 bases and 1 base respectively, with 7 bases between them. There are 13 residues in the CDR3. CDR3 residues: CASSRGSNTEAFF. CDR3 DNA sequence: TGTGCCAGCTCACGTGGGTCGAACACTGAAGCTTTCTTT. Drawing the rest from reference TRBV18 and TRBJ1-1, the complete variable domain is NAGVMQNPRHLVRRRGQEARLRCSPMKGHSHVYWYRQLPEEGLKFMVYLQKENIIDESGMPKERFSAEFPKEGPSILRIQQVVRGDSAAYFCASSRGSNTEAFFGQGTRLTVV.